A single sample is the source of the 7 T cell receptor beta chains below, sequenced in a study of T-cell reconstitution after alpha-beta-depleted transplantation in children. Researchers prepared the TCRbeta library using unique molecular identifiers, the study reports. TCRdb reprocessed the PCR reads with MiXCR, giving one entry per CDR3 protein. In the table there are roughly 340,000 distinct CDR3 sequences, around 15% of which are singletons. Sequenced here: PBMCs, mostly from graft donor cells, sampled 360 days after TCRalphabeta/CD19-depleted stem cell transplant. Receptor source: a male patient aged 2 to 9 who had a stem cell transplant for acute lymphoblastic leukemia, so the T cells may come from the graft donor.

This clonotype is medium-sized. The chain couples TRBV12-3 or TRBV12-4 to TRBJ2-1; TRBD1 aligns across 7 bases. V dropped 1 base and J dropped 9; count of bases not matched to a gene: 15. The CDR3 has 17 residues. CDR3 sequence reads: CASSLGQGVRISGEQFF. The CDR3 coding sequence is TGTGCCAGCAGTTTAGGTCAGGGGGTTCGGATTTCTGGTGAGCAGTTCTTC.

This clonotype was picked up many times. This rearrangement joins TRBV20-1 to TRBJ2-5; D is unresolved. The CDR3 totals 10 residues. The germline V gene encodes CDR1 DFQATT and CDR2 SNEGSKA (reference sequence). V lost 3 bases to trimming and J lost 5 bases, with 4 bases between them. The CDR3 DNA follows: TGCAGTGCTAGGTGGGAGACCCAGTACTTC. Translating it yields CSARWETQYF.

V usage is TRBV18 and J usage is TRBJ1-6; D ambiguous. The CDR3 covers 16 residues. With 1 base removed from V and 4 bases from J, the gap between germline ends came to 11 bases. Germline CDR1 reads KGHSH; CDR2 reads LQKENI. CDR3 amino acids: CASSPLSNGYNSPLHF. The CDR3 coding sequence is TGTGCCAGCTCACCACTATCGAACGGGTATAATTCACCCCTCCACTTT.

This clonotype showed up just a few times. The chain recombines TRBV28 with TRBJ2-1; 8 bases line up with TRBD2. V trimming: 6 bases; J trimming: 2 bases; junction bases outside the gene matches: 9. This CDR3 has 16 residues. Germline CDR1 is MDHEN and CDR2 is SYDVKM. CDR3 in DNA: TGTGCCAGCAGCTCCGGGACTAGTTCGCCCTACAATGAGCAGTTCTTC. This encodes CASSSGTSSPYNEQFF.

This clonotype was seen only a few times. The V and J genes are TRBV29-1 and TRBJ2-3, with D perhaps matching TRBD1 (6 bases). From germline, CDR1 is SQVTM and CDR2 ANQGSEA. V was clipped by 8 bases and J by 2 bases, with 17 bases between them. This CDR3 has 14 residues. CDR3 loop: CSTPREGDTDTQYF. DNA of the CDR3: TGCAGCACTCCGAGAGAGGGGGACACAGATACGCAGTATTTT.

The chain uses TRBV7-2 and TRBJ2-3, with TRBD2 matching over 9 bases. V lost 5 bases, J lost 0 bases, and 9 bases stayed unmatched. In germline, CDR1 is SGHTA, CDR2 FQGNSA. This CDR3 region has 17 residues. In DNA, the CDR3 is TGTGCCAGCAGCACTGGGGTAGCGGGAGCTAGCACAGATACGCAGTATTTT. Translating it yields CASSTGVAGASTDTQYF.

In this sample, this clonotype turned up a few times. The chain links TRBV4-1 to TRBJ2-5; D ambiguous. Germline CDR1 and CDR2: MGHRA and YSYEKL. The CDR3 runs 14 residues. Trimming removed 0 bases at V and 4 bases at J, with 9 bases between. CDR3 nucleotides: TGCGCCAGCAGCCAAGATGGACGCCGAGAGACCCAGTACTTC. As protein: CASSQDGRRETQYF.